The 27 T cell receptor beta chains in this list originate from one sample, sequenced in a study of blood T cells in healthy people across ages. Primed by a sample-barcoded 5' primer and a J-beta primer mix, a second PCR proceeded for 7 to 11 cycles. TCRdb re-derived calls from the 5' RACE reads in MiXCR, one entry per CDR3 protein. The sample comprises around 790,000 distinct CDR3 sequences, under 45% of which are singletons, and about a fifth rests with the top ten. Sequencing was carried out using blood. These receptors were obtained from a man aged 55 to 70 in good health.

There are a few counts of this clonotype. The chain uses TRBV4-1 and TRBJ1-1; D perhaps matches TRBD1 (5 bases). Germline V gene lookup returns CDR1 MGHRA and CDR2 YSYEKL. This CDR3 has 17 residues. The V gene lost 1 base and the J gene lost 1 base, with 16 bases spanning the gap. The CDR3 bases are TGCGCCAGCAGCCAAGGATGGGGGGACGACAGGAACACTGAAGCTTTCTTT. It yields the protein CASSQGWGDDRNTEAFF.

Details on this clonotype: A junction end diverges from the germline sequence, so it may reflect a read error. V is TRBV12-3 or TRBV12-4 and J is TRBJ2-3, with a possible D match to TRBD1 (6 bases). This CDR3 is built from 14 residues. CDR3 region: CASSFRVGADTEYF. In DNA form, the CDR3 reads TGTGCCAGCAGTTTCAGAGTGGGGGCGGATACGGAGTATTTT.

In its sample, this clonotype was seen a few times. The V gene is TRBV2, the J gene TRBJ2-7, with 7 bases aligning to TRBD1. CDR3 length equals 12 residues. Germline V gene data show CDR1 as SNHLY and CDR2 as FYNNEI. With 6 bases clipped from V and 5 bases from J, the junction kept 4 bases outside the gene matches. The CDR3 nucleotides are TGTGCCAGCAGACCACAGGGGCACGAGCAGTACTTC. Translation: CASRPQGHEQYF. Full variable domain (rest looked up from reference TRBV2 and TRBJ2-7): EPEVTQTPSHQVTQMGQEVILRCVPISNHLYFYWYRQILGQKVEFLVSFYNNEISEKSEIFDDQFSVERPDGSNFTLKIRSTKLEDSAMYFCASRPQGHEQYFGPGTRLTVT.

This clonotype was detected only a few times. The V and J genes are TRBV2 and TRBJ2-1, with 8 bases matching TRBD1. This CDR3 contains 14 residues. The junction had 1 base not matched to a gene; V was cut back by 2 bases and J by 4 bases. CDR1 and CDR2 from the germline V gene are SNHLY and FYNNEI. The DNA for the CDR3 is TGTGCCAGCAGTGAACGGACAGGGTACAATGAGCAGTTCTTC. This codes for CASSERTGYNEQFF.

A note on this clonotype: Just one base apart from a much larger clone, this may be a read error. The V and J genes are TRBV7-2 and TRBJ2-4; TRBD1 is a possible D gene (5 bases). Gene TRBJ2-7 matches the end of the DNA better, so the J call may be wrong. Germline lookup yields CDR1 SGHTA and CDR2 FQGNSA. CDR3 size: 13 residues. In DNA, the CDR3 is TGTGCCAGCAGCTGGGGCACCAACTACGAGCAGTACTTC. This sequence encodes CASSWGTNYEQYF.

This clonotype was detected ten times or more. The chain has TRBV29-1 and TRBJ2-7; no clear D gene. Trimming left V 7 bases short and J 0 bases short, with 10 bases between. The germline CDR1 and CDR2 sequences are SQVTM and ANQGSEA. This CDR3 has 12 amino acids. The chain's CDR3 is CSALESSYEQYF. As DNA, the CDR3 is TGCAGCGCCTTGGAGAGCTCCTACGAGCAGTACTTC.

Only a few counts were recorded for this clonotype. V is TRBV6-1 and J is TRBJ1-2; D uncertain. This CDR3 has 13 residues. Trimming left V 4 bases short and J 5 bases short, with 11 bases between. Germline assignment: CDR1 MNHNS and CDR2 SASEGT. The CDR3 loop reads CASSAASGYGYTF. The CDR3 DNA follows: TGTGCCAGCAGTGCGGCTAGTGGGTATGGCTACACCTTC.

This clonotype was found once. This chain links TRBV6-2 or TRBV6-3 with TRBJ1-5; D gene unclear. The V and J ends lost 4 bases and 0 bases respectively, with 7 bases between them. CDR3 length: 14 residues. Germline values: CDR1 MNHEY, CDR2 SVGEGT. The CDR3 is CASSCDPSNQPQHF. CDR3 bases: TGTGCCAGCAGTTGCGACCCTAGCAATCAGCCCCAGCATTTT.

On this clonotype: Relative to the germline gene, one junction end is altered; a read error may explain this. The genes are TRBV12-3 or TRBV12-4 and TRBJ2-6; 8 bases are a match to TRBD2. CDR3 length: 18 residues. DNA for the CDR3: TGTGCCAGCAGTTTTGGTAGCGGGGAGCCTTCTGGGGCCAGCGTCCTGACTTTC. This gives the protein CASSFGSGEPSGASVLTF.

The rearrangement links TRBV20-1 to TRBJ1-2, with D maybe TRBD1 (6 bases). Germline V gene sequence: CDR1 DFQATT, CDR2 SNEGSKA (reference sequence). The CDR3 has 15 residues. Trimming left V 1 base short and J 3 bases short, with 15 bases between. For the CDR3, the DNA is TGCAGTGCTAGAGGTCCGACAGGCCCGGACTATGGCTACACCTTC. It is translated as CSARGPTGPDYGYTF.

J is TRBJ1-1 and V is TRBV3-1; D is unresolved. Trimming removed 1 base from V and 1 base from J, with 7 bases in between. From germline, CDR1 is LGHDT and CDR2 YNNKEL (reference sequence). This CDR3 has 14 amino acids. CDR3 residues: CASSQVLENTEAFF. Written as DNA, the CDR3 is TGTGCCAGCAGCCAAGTCCTGGAGAACACTGAAGCTTTCTTT. Based on the CDR3 plus reference TRBV3-1 and TRBJ1-1, the full variable domain is DTAVSQTPKYLVTQMGNDKSIKCEQNLGHDTMYWYKQDSKKFLKIMFSYNNKELIINETVPNRFSPKSPDKAHLNLHINSLELGDSAVYFCASSQVLENTEAFFGQGTRLTVV.

The chain combines TRBV11-3 with TRBJ2-5; TRBD2 is a possible D gene (5 bases). Trimming cost V 0 bases and J 0 bases, with 11 bases left between them. Germline CDR1 and CDR2: SGHNT and YENEEA. The CDR3 spans 16 residues. CDR3 DNA: TGTGCCAGCAGCTTAGAGGGGAGTACCCACCAAGAGACCCAGTACTTC. Translated: CASSLEGSTHQETQYF.

The chain recombines TRBV11-2 with TRBJ2-1; 7 positions agree with TRBD1. Germline CDR1 reads SGHAT; CDR2 reads FQNNGV. V lost 3 bases and J lost 13; bases outside the gene matches: 3. This CDR3 has 11 amino acids. The DNA of the CDR3 is TGTGCCAGCAGCTTGGGACAGATCCAGTTCTTC. This codes for CASSLGQIQFF.

In its sample, this clonotype was seen many times. The chain joins TRBV7-2 to TRBJ2-4; 7 bases match TRBD1. V was pared by 1 base and J by 7 bases, with 4 bases of the junction left unmatched. CDR1 and CDR2 (germline): SGHTA, FQGNSA. The CDR3 sequence is 14 residues long. This CDR3 is CASSLGQGRNIQYF. The CDR3 coding sequence is TGTGCCAGCAGCTTAGGACAGGGACGCAACATTCAGTACTTC.

The genes are TRBV30 and TRBJ2-1, with 8 bases lining up with TRBD1. Germline CDR1 is GTSNPN and CDR2 is SVGIG (reference sequence). The CDR3 has 12 residues. V shed 2 bases, J shed 8 bases, and the junction held 2 bases outside the gene matches. CDR3: CAWSKTGDEQFF. The DNA of the CDR3 is TGTGCCTGGAGTAAGACAGGGGATGAGCAGTTCTTC.

V gene TRBV7-2 combines with J gene TRBJ2-7; TRBD1 agrees at 8 bases. V was pared by 5 bases and J by 3 bases, with 6 bases of the junction left unmatched. The CDR3 has 14 amino acids. Germline CDR1 and CDR2: SGHTA and FQGNSA. The CDR3 region is CASSLRTGNYEQYF. The DNA for the CDR3 is TGTGCCAGCAGCCTCCGGACAGGGAACTACGAGCAGTACTTC.

This clonotype has more than one count but fewer than ten. The CDR3 DNA is TGTGCCAGCAGCGAGGACAGGGGGGTCACTGAAGCTTTCTTT. It encodes CASSEDRGVTEAFF. The chain links TRBV7-2 to TRBJ1-1, with 10 bases lining up with TRBD1. Germline trimming cut 5 bases from V and 4 bases from J; bases unmatched to any gene: 4. Germline values: CDR1 SGHTA, CDR2 FQGNSA. The CDR3 loop spans 14 amino acids.

The table lists this clonotype with a few counts. CDR3 in DNA: TGTGCCAGCAGCGCCGCAGCAGGACCCTATGGCTACACCTTC. Protein sequence: CASSAAAGPYGYTF. The V call is TRBV7-2, the J call TRBJ1-2; the D is unclear. V was cut by 5 bases and J by 4 bases, with 14 bases left in between. Germline values: CDR1 SGHTA, CDR2 FQGNSA. The CDR3 has 14 residues.

This clonotype was seen a few times. The V and J genes are TRBV7-2 and TRBJ2-5; 15 bases are a match to TRBD2. The junction had 9 bases not matched to a gene; V was cut back by 5 bases and J by 5 bases. This CDR3 contains 17 residues. The germline V gene encodes CDR1 SGHTA and CDR2 FQGNSA. This chain's CDR3 is CASSPRTSGGAVETQYF. CDR3 in DNA: TGTGCCAGCAGCCCGCGGACTAGCGGGGGGGCCGTGGAGACCCAGTACTTC.

This chain uses TRBV6-2 or TRBV6-3 with TRBJ2-7; perhaps TRBD2 as D (6 bases). The germline CDR1 and CDR2 sequences are MNHEY and SVGEGT. Deletions cut 5 bases from V and 5 bases from J, with 10 bases between. CDR3 length equals 12 residues. The CDR3 nucleotides read TGTGCCAGCAGTCCGGGGGATCACGAGCAGTACTTC. It encodes CASSPGDHEQYF.

With respect to this clonotype: The junction departs from germline at one end; a sequencing error may be responsible. The chain's CDR3 is CASSATRQGNTQAFF. CDR3 coding DNA: TGTGCCAGCAGCGCGACCCGTCAGGGGAACACTCAAGCTTTCTTT. The genes are TRBV9 and TRBJ1-1; possibly TRBD1 for D (6 bases). From germline, CDR1 is SGDLS and CDR2 YYNGEE. The CDR3 length is 15 residues.

Only a few counts were recorded for this clonotype. The rearrangement joins TRBV12-3 or TRBV12-4 to TRBJ2-5; D is possibly TRBD1 (5 bases). Trimming took 6 bases from V and 4 from J, leaving 9 bases between them. This CDR3 region has 12 residues. The CDR3 protein is CASRRQLETQYF. The CDR3 coding sequence is TGTGCCAGCAGACGACAGTTAGAGACCCAGTACTTC.

This clonotype was picked up a small number of times. V usage is TRBV20-1 and J usage is TRBJ1-2; unclear D gene. Trimming cost V 3 bases and J 2 bases, with 7 bases left between them. CDR3 length: 12 residues. The germline V gene encodes CDR1 DFQATT and CDR2 SNEGSKA (reference sequence). DNA of the CDR3: TGCAGTGCTAGTGAGGGAAACTATGGCTACACCTTC. It codes for CSASEGNYGYTF.

This clonotype was found a few times. The V gene is TRBV24-1, the J gene TRBJ2-3, with TRBD1 matching over 8 bases. This CDR3 spans 13 amino acids. Trimming removed 6 bases from V and 7 bases from J; junction bases left unmatched: 5. Germline CDR1 is KGHDR and CDR2 is SFDVKD. The CDR3 DNA sequence: TGTGCCACCAGTATGCAGGGGGCGAATACGCAGTATTTT. Protein product: CATSMQGANTQYF.

The gene calls are TRBV10-1 and TRBJ2-5; 11 bases are a match to TRBD2. The end of the DNA is better explained by TRBJ2-7, so the J call may be wrong. Germline V gene data show CDR1 as WNHNN and CDR2 as SYGVQD (reference sequence). This CDR3 is 13 amino acids long. The chain's CDR3 is CASRDGLAGEQYF. As DNA, the CDR3 is TGCGCCAGCAGGGATGGACTAGCGGGCGAGCAGTACTTC.

The chain is built from TRBV12-3 or TRBV12-4 and TRBJ1-4, with TRBD1 as a possible D gene (5 bases). Trimming took 4 bases from V and 3 from J, leaving 15 bases between them. This CDR3 contains 16 residues. Here the CDR3 reads CASSSPRGAANEKLFF. The CDR3 coding sequence is TGTGCCAGCAGTTCCCCTAGGGGTGCTGCTAATGAAAAACTGTTTTTT.

This chain uses TRBV7-2 with TRBJ2-7; 11 nucleotides match TRBD2. Germline CDR1 reads SGHTA; CDR2 reads FQGNSA. V lost 3 bases, J lost 1 base, and 8 bases stayed unmatched. CDR3 length equals 17 residues. The CDR3 nucleotides read TGTGCCAGCAGCTTTTCGGCTAGCGGGGGGTCTTCCTACGAGCAGTACTTC. This encodes CASSFSASGGSSYEQYF.